This T cell receptor (beta chain) originates from a study of PD-1 blockade in classical Hodgkin lymphoma. General study findings and limits: Healthy donors reportedly exceeded newly diagnosed patients in baseline TCR diversity. Patients with an early start, nivolumab under 1 year after ASCT, were excluded.

The germline CDR1 and CDR2 sequences are MNHNY and SVGAGI (reference sequence). The CDR3 is 16 amino acids. With V trimmed by 5 bases and J by 4 bases, 9 bases remained unmatched. To note about this clone: Its specificity is unknown.

In every patient, relapse followed autologous stem cell transplantation, while exposure to brentuximab vedotin differed. The study recorded best responses of complete response, partial response or progressive disease. Sequenced by immunoSEQ multiplex PCR; TCRdb stores in-frame clones only, minus some. The table includes over 80,000 clones, roughly 92% detected once. The chain combines TRBV6-6 with TRBJ1-3, with 9 nucleotides matching TRBD1. The receptor's source is a human donor with classical Hodgkin lymphoma. The input for sequencing was peripheral blood mononuclear cells (PBMCs), taken at baseline. Here the CDR3 reads CASSQGVGTGGNTIYF. The CDR3 bases are TGTGCCAGCAGTCAAGGGGTTGGGACAGGGGGAAACACCATATATTTT.